These 16 T cell receptor beta chains were all obtained from the same sample, sequenced in a study of molecular identifiers for immune sequencing clone quantification. TCRdb processed the PCR reads anew with MiXCR; each CDR3 protein has one entry. The sample includes approximately 550,000 distinct CDR3 sequences, 25% of them seen just once. The source material was naive CD8+ T cells from blood, with Jurkat cell RNA spiked in. The sample's subset: FACS-sorted CD8+CD4-CCR7+CD45RA+ naive T cells. The receptors were gathered from a human donor in good health. Some libraries in this study had Jurkat cell RNA spiked in.

This clonotype was detected a few times. This sequence joins TRBV19 and TRBJ2-1; D remains unclear. The V and J ends lost 7 bases and 8 bases respectively, with 18 bases between them. This CDR3 is 14 amino acids long. Germline V CDR1 and CDR2: LNHDA, SQIVND (reference sequence). The CDR3 DNA follows: TGTGCCAGTATTGGTTCACTTAGCCCCCATGAGCAGTTCTTC. Encoded protein: CASIGSLSPHEQFF.

Of note for this clonotype: Given a much more abundant clone one base away, this may be a read error. The chain joins TRBV14 to TRBJ2-7, with a tentative D call TRBD1 (6 bases). The CDR3 loop spans 16 amino acids. Trimming cost V 7 bases and J 4 bases, with 23 bases left between them. Germline values: CDR1 SGHDN, CDR2 FVKESK. This CDR3 reads CASNRETTGQKYEQYF. The CDR3, as DNA: TGTGCCAGCAACCGAGAAACGACAGGACAGAAGTACGAGCAGTACTTC.

The J gene is TRBJ2-7, the V gene TRBV4-1; D gene uncertain. The CDR3 has 14 residues. CDR1 and CDR2 (germline): MGHRA, YSYEKL. V dropped 0 bases and J dropped 3 bases, with 9 bases sitting between them. The CDR3 DNA reads TGCGCCAGCAGCCAAGATCCGTGGGACTACGAGCAGTACTTC. Translating it yields CASSQDPWDYEQYF.

This clonotype occurred a few times. The chain links TRBV4-1 to TRBJ2-1, with 10 bases matching TRBD2. The J segment lost 5 bases and the V segment lost 2 bases, leaving 6 bases of the junction unmatched. The germline gives CDR1 MGHRA, CDR2 YSYEKL. The CDR3 spans 16 residues. The CDR3: CASSQILAGVNNEQFF. The CDR3 DNA is TGCGCCAGCAGCCAAATTCTAGCGGGAGTCAACAATGAGCAGTTCTTC.

The V and J genes are TRBV28 and TRBJ2-7, with 12 positions matching TRBD1. The germline gives CDR1 MDHEN, CDR2 SYDVKM. CDR3 length equals 16 residues. J was trimmed by 7 bases and V by 3 bases; bases with no gene match: 10. CDR3 protein: CASSFGMGQGAGEQYF. The DNA for the CDR3 is TGTGCCAGCAGTTTCGGAATGGGACAGGGGGCAGGGGAGCAGTACTTC.

This clonotype was detected only a few times. Written as DNA, the CDR3 is TGCGCCAGCAGCCAGTCAGGCCCTGGGTCCACCCGGACCCAGTACTTC. Protein: CASSQSGPGSTRTQYF. The gene calls are TRBV4-3 and TRBJ2-5; D not certain. The ends were cut back, 3 bases at V and 7 bases at J, with 21 bases in the middle. Germline CDR1 is LGHNA and CDR2 is YSLEER. The CDR3 runs 16 residues.

The table lists this clonotype with many counts. V and J are TRBV5-6 and TRBJ1-1, with 7 positions matching TRBD1. CDR1 is SGHDT, CDR2 YYEEEE, per germline. The J segment lost 7 bases and the V segment lost 3 bases, leaving 9 bases of the junction unmatched. CDR3 length: 14 amino acids. CDR3 bases: TGTGCCAGCAGCTACCCAGGGGGACGGGATGAAGCTTTCTTT. It translates to CASSYPGGRDEAFF.

This clonotype was seen a few times. The J gene is TRBJ2-1, the V gene TRBV20-1, with 8 bases lining up with TRBD2. V dropped 3 bases and J dropped 1; count of bases not matched to a gene: 5. The germline V gene has CDR1 DFQATT and CDR2 SNEGSKA (reference sequence). CDR3 length: 15 residues. The DNA for the CDR3 is TGCAGTGCTAGGACTAGCGAACGGTCCTACAATGAGCAGTTCTTC. Amino acid sequence: CSARTSERSYNEQFF.

The rearrangement uses TRBV6-5 and TRBJ2-2; D ambiguous. The CDR3 spans 15 residues. The V gene lost 0 bases and the J gene lost 1 base, with 6 bases spanning the gap. CDR1 and CDR2 (germline): MNHEY, SVGAGI. Written as DNA, the CDR3 is TGTGCCAGCAGTTACTCGCTGGGGAACACCGGGGAGCTGTTTTTT. Residues: CASSYSLGNTGELFF.

As for this clonotype: A much larger clone differs from this one at a single base, so this may be a read error. It is likely a read error, because the conserved phenylalanine at the end of the CDR3 is missing. CDR3 sequence reads: CASSNEAQTQYL. In DNA form, the CDR3 reads TGTGCCAGCAGCAATGAGGCGCAGACCCAGTACCTC. This rearrangement joins TRBV5-4 to TRBJ2-5; D gene unclear. Per germline, CDR1 SGHNT and CDR2 YYREEE (reference sequence). V lost 4 bases and J lost 6, with 10 bases in between. The CDR3 runs to 12 residues.

In the case of this clonotype: The junction departs from the called germline gene at one end, perhaps through a read error. The chain carries TRBV6-6 and TRBJ1-5; D perhaps matches TRBD1 (5 bases). The length of the CDR3 is 14 residues. Germline loops: CDR1 MNHNY, CDR2 SVGAGI (reference sequence). The CDR3 loop is CASSQGPSNQPPHF. For the CDR3, the DNA is TGTGCCAGCAGTCAGGGTCCCAGCAATCAGCCCCCGCATTTT.

Details on this clonotype: The junction and the germline gene differ at one end; a read error may be behind it. The chain has TRBV7-9 and TRBJ2-4; 8 bases match TRBD2. CDR1 is SEHNR and CDR2 is FQNEAQ in the germline V gene (reference sequence). The CDR3 runs to 15 residues. CDR3 sequence: CASSQAGGSTPLPSF. The CDR3, as DNA: TGTGCCAGCTCCCAGGCGGGAGGCTCCACCCCCCTTCCGTCCTTC.

This clonotype was detected ten times or more. The CDR3 DNA sequence: TGTGCCAGCAGTATGGTCACCGGACCCTCCTACGAGCAGTACTTC. Its protein product is CASSMVTGPSYEQYF. The chain recombines TRBV5-6 with TRBJ2-7; no clear D gene. The CDR3 spans 15 residues. The V and J ends lost 5 bases and 0 bases respectively, with 15 bases between them. The germline CDR1 and CDR2 sequences are SGHDT and YYEEEE.

This clonotype was observed a handful of times. The chain is built from TRBV3-1 and TRBJ2-2, with 7 bases lining up with TRBD2. The length of the CDR3 is 15 residues. From germline, CDR1 is LGHDT and CDR2 YNNKEL (reference sequence). V was clipped by 4 bases and J by 0 bases; unmatched bases: 2. The CDR3 DNA reads as TGTGCCAGCAGCCCCCGGGGGGCGAACACCGGGGAGCTGTTTTTT. Residues: CASSPRGANTGELFF.

This clonotype was observed a handful of times. The genes are TRBV25-1 and TRBJ2-3; the D is unclear. The CDR3 runs to 16 residues. The germline V gene has CDR1 MGHDK and CDR2 SYGVNS. With 1 base removed from V and 2 bases from J, the gap between germline ends came to 13 bases. CDR3 amino acids: CASSEWEDISTDTQYF. The CDR3 DNA reads as TGTGCCAGCAGTGAATGGGAAGATATTTCCACAGATACGCAGTATTTT. Drawing the rest from reference TRBV25-1 and TRBJ2-3, the complete variable domain is EADIYQTPRYLVIGTGKKITLECSQTMGHDKMYWYQQDPGMELHLIHYSYGVNSTEKGDLSSESTVSRIRTEHFPLTLESARPSHTSQYLCASSEWEDISTDTQYFGPGTRLTVL.

This clonotype was seen at least ten times. The chain recombines TRBV12-3 or TRBV12-4 with TRBJ2-7; no definite D call. The CDR3 covers 14 residues. With 2 bases removed from V and 0 bases from J, the gap between germline ends came to 8 bases. The CDR3 DNA reads TGTGCCAGCAGTTTATTTGCTCACTCCTACGAGCAGTACTTC. It translates to CASSLFAHSYEQYF.